The rows below give T cell receptor beta chains drawn from one sample of a study of Ad26.COV2.S vaccination and SARS-CoV-2 variants. Assay used: immunoSEQ multiplex PCR; TCRdb lists only in-frame clones, some missing. The sample lists 300,000 to 450,000 clones; about 85% were seen once. This material consisted of peripheral blood, taken in a trial of Ad26.COV2.S vaccine versus placebo. These receptors came from a person aged 18-60 years who received the Ad26.COV2.S COVID-19 vaccine or a placebo. Both conserved end residues are part of each CDR3. A D gene is named only where the DNA matches it firmly. Some rows mark clone size as missing; the rest say once, few, many or name a class of expanded clone.

cdr3_aa,cdr3_nt,j_call,v_call,d_call,clone_size
CASSQEILADYNEQFF,TGCGCCAGCAGCCAAGAAATCCTAGCGGACTACAATGAGCAGTTCTTC,TRBJ2-1,TRBV4-1,TRBD2,once
CASSTGQRDQPQHF,TGTGCCAGTAGTACGGGACAAAGGGATCAGCCCCAGCATTTT,TRBJ1-5,TRBV19,NA,NA
CASSLGLRQGETQYF,TGTGCCAGCAGTTTAGGCCTCCGACAGGGTGAGACCCAGTACTTC,TRBJ2-5,TRBV27,TRBD1,NA
CASSQLAGEQFF,TGTGCCAGCAGCCAACTAGCAGGTGAGCAGTTCTTC,TRBJ2-1,TRBV7-2,NA,NA
CASSLDLGGPVEQFF,TGTGCCAGCAGCTTAGATCTTGGGGGGCCTGTTGAGCAGTTCTTC,TRBJ2-1,TRBV11-2,NA,NA
CAWRAAARETQYF,TGTGCCTGGAGGGCGGCAGCCAGGGAGACCCAGTACTTC,TRBJ2-5,TRBV30,NA,NA
CSATWGEQYF,TGCAGTGCTACCTGGGGCGAGCAGTACTTC,TRBJ2-7,TRBV20-1,NA,few
CASRKGTGDEQYF,TGTGCCAGCAGAAAGGGAACAGGGGACGAGCAGTACTTC,TRBJ2-7,TRBV27,TRBD1,once
CASSRDKSNEKLFF,TGTGCCAGCAGCCGGGACAAGAGTAATGAAAAACTGTTTTTT,TRBJ1-4,TRBV6-6,NA,few
CSVEWGRPTQYF,TGCAGCGTTGAATGGGGTCGACCAACCCAGTACTTC,TRBJ2-5,TRBV29-1,NA,NA
CASSRRGQETQYF,TGTGCCAGCAGCCGGCGGGGCCAAGAGACCCAGTACTTC,TRBJ2-5,TRBV3-1/TRBV3-2,NA,NA
CASSGAAGEQYF,TGTGCCAGCAGTGGAGCGGCCGGGGAGCAGTACTTC,TRBJ2-7,TRBV7-6,NA,NA
CASTYRGYGYTF,TGTGCCAGCACCTATCGAGGGTATGGCTACACCTTC,TRBJ1-2,TRBV12-3/TRBV12-4,NA,few
CAWSVGADNQPQHF,TGTGCCTGGAGTGTAGGGGCAGATAATCAGCCCCAGCATTTT,TRBJ1-5,TRBV30,NA,few
CASSFSSGYVSYNEQFF,TGTGCCAGCAGCTTTAGTAGCGGGTATGTTTCCTACAATGAGCAGTTCTTC,TRBJ2-1,TRBV7-6,TRBD2,NA
CASSLGLQGGDTQYF,TGCGCCAGCAGCTTGGGACTCCAGGGGGGAGATACGCAGTATTTT,TRBJ2-3,TRBV5-1,NA,NA
CASSVDVVGEQYF,TGTGCCAGCAGCGTCGACGTAGTGGGAGAGCAGTACTTC,TRBJ2-7,TRBV9,NA,NA
CASSSSRTTDTQYF,TGTGCCAGCAGCTCCTCGAGGACCACAGATACGCAGTATTTT,TRBJ2-3,TRBV5-4,NA,NA
CASSRPITGAQYF,TGTGCCAGCAGCCGACCGATCACGGGGGCCCAGTACTTC,TRBJ2-5,TRBV7-8,NA,NA
CASSARDRAYEQYF,TGTGCCAGCAGTGCTAGGGACAGGGCCTACGAGCAGTACTTC,TRBJ2-7,TRBV28,TRBD1,NA
CASLGDYAETQYF,TGTGCCAGCCTTGGGGACTACGCAGAGACCCAGTACTTC,TRBJ2-5,TRBV5-5,TRBD2,NA
CASSPPGQLTSLHF,TGTGCCAGCTCACCACCGGGACAGTTGACGTCCCTCCACTTT,TRBJ1-6,TRBV18,TRBD1,NA
CASSLDSGQGSGRVYNEQFF,TGTGCCAGCAGCTTAGATTCGGGACAGGGTAGCGGGAGAGTCTACAATGAGCAGTTCTTC,TRBJ2-1,TRBV11-3,NA,NA
CASSESEVFPGTGELFF,TGTGCCAGCAGTGAATCTGAGGTTTTCCCCGGGACCGGGGAGCTGTTTTTT,TRBJ2-2,TRBV25-1,NA,NA
CASSLGTAGGGETQYF,TGTGCCAGCAGCTTAGGAACAGCGGGAGGAGGGGAGACCCAGTACTTC,TRBJ2-5,TRBV7-2,TRBD2,NA
CASSSVTGGSTDTQYF,TGTGCCAGCAGTTCCGTGACAGGGGGCTCGACAGATACGCAGTATTTT,TRBJ2-3,TRBV28,TRBD1,once
CASSSGVRGAENTEAFF,TGCGCCAGCTCCAGTGGGGTTCGAGGGGCGGAAAACACTGAAGCTTTCTTT,TRBJ1-1,TRBV4-3,NA,once
CASSLLAQETQYF,TGTGCCAGCAGCTTATTAGCCCAAGAGACCCAGTACTTC,TRBJ2-5,TRBV7-9,NA,NA
CAWAFAGANVLTF,TGTGCCTGGGCATTCGCTGGGGCCAACGTCCTGACTTTC,TRBJ2-6,TRBV30,NA,NA
CSVGTGSDYEQYF,TGCAGCGTGGGGACAGGGAGCGACTACGAGCAGTACTTC,TRBJ2-7,TRBV29-1,TRBD1,once
CASSIGTSGSYEQYF,TGTGCCAGCTCAATTGGGACTAGCGGCTCCTACGAGCAGTACTTC,TRBJ2-7,TRBV18,TRBD2,NA
CAWSLPGLPMNTEAFF,TGTGCCTGGAGTCTCCCCGGGCTCCCTATGAACACTGAAGCTTTCTTT,TRBJ1-1,TRBV30,NA,NA
CASSQGTYEQYF,TGTGCCAGCAGCCAAGGAACCTACGAGCAGTACTTC,TRBJ2-7,TRBV3-1/TRBV3-2,NA,once
CASSLDVGQAGIGTDTQYF,TGCGCCAGCAGCTTGGACGTGGGTCAAGCGGGAATCGGGACAGATACGCAGTATTTT,TRBJ2-3,TRBV5-1,TRBD2,NA
CASRPSLGPGELFF,TGTGCCAGCAGACCATCGCTGGGTCCCGGGGAGCTGTTTTTT,TRBJ2-2,TRBV28,NA,NA
CASSYELAATGELFF,TGTGCCAGCAGTTACGAACTAGCGGCCACCGGGGAGCTGTTTTTT,TRBJ2-2,TRBV6-2/TRBV6-3,TRBD2,few
CAISGPTGQGSYEQYF,TGTGCCATCAGTGGGCCTACTGGACAGGGCTCCTACGAGCAGTACTTC,TRBJ2-7,TRBV10-3,TRBD1,once
CASSFGGVRETQYF,TGTGCCAGCAGCTTCGGGGGGGTTCGAGAGACCCAGTACTTC,TRBJ2-5,TRBV7-9,TRBD2,NA
CASIAVAGGLRSTDTQYF,TGTGCCAGCATCGCCGTAGCGGGAGGCCTGCGGAGCACAGATACGCAGTATTTT,TRBJ2-3,TRBV7-2,TRBD2,NA
CASSLTGNYQETQYF,TGCGCCAGCAGCTTGACAGGGAACTACCAAGAGACCCAGTACTTC,TRBJ2-5,TRBV5-1,NA,NA
CASSVGQWGNTIYF,TGTGCCAGCAGCGTAGGTCAGTGGGGAAACACCATATATTTT,TRBJ1-3,TRBV9,NA,NA
CASSQTPGGEYEQYF,TGCGCCAGCAGCCAAACCCCGGGAGGGGAGTACGAGCAGTACTTC,TRBJ2-7,TRBV4-3,TRBD2,NA
CASRQGVSSDEQFF,TGTGCCAGCAGACAGGGGGTGTCAAGTGATGAGCAGTTCTTC,TRBJ2-1,TRBV2,TRBD1,NA
CASSPLRGATYGYTF,TGTGCCAGCTCACCACTACGGGGGGCGACCTATGGCTACACCTTC,TRBJ1-2,TRBV18,NA,NA
CATSRDIYSLAKNIQYF,TGTGCCACCAGCAGAGATATATACTCACTAGCCAAAAACATTCAGTACTTC,TRBJ2-4,TRBV15,NA,NA
CASSTTGVYEQYF,TGTGCCAGCAGCACTACAGGGGTATACGAGCAGTACTTC,TRBJ2-7,TRBV27,TRBD1,NA
CASSIGQRGTEAFF,TGCGCCAGCAGCATTGGACAACGGGGCACTGAAGCTTTCTTT,TRBJ1-1,TRBV5-1,NA,NA
CASSLGAARTDTQYF,TGCGCCAGCAGCTTGGGTGCGGCTAGGACAGATACGCAGTATTTT,TRBJ2-3,TRBV5-1,NA,NA
CASSIDRLRGRQETQYF,TGTGCCAGTAGTATAGATCGGTTGAGGGGGAGACAAGAGACCCAGTACTTC,TRBJ2-5,TRBV19,NA,few